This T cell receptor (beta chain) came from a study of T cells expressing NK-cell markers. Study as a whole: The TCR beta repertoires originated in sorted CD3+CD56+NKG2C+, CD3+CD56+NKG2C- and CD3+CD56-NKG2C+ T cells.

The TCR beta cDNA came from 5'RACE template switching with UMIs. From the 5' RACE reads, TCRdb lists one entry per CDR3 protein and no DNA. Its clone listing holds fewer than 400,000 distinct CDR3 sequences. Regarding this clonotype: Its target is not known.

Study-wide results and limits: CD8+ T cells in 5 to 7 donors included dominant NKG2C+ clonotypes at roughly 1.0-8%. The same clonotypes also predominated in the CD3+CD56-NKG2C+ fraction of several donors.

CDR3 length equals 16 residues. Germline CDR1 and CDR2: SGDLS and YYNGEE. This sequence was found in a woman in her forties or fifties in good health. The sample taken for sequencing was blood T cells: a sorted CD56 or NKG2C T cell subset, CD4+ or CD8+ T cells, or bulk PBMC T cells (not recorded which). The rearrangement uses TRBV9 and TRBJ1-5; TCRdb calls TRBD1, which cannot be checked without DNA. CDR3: CASSVGPQEAFQPQHF. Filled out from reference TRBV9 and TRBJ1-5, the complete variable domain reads DSGVTQTPKHLITATGQRVTLRCSPRSGDLSVYWYQQSLDQGLQFLIQYYNGEERAKGNILERFSAQQFPDLHSELNLSSLELGDSALYFCASSVGPQEAFQPQHFGDGTRLSIL.